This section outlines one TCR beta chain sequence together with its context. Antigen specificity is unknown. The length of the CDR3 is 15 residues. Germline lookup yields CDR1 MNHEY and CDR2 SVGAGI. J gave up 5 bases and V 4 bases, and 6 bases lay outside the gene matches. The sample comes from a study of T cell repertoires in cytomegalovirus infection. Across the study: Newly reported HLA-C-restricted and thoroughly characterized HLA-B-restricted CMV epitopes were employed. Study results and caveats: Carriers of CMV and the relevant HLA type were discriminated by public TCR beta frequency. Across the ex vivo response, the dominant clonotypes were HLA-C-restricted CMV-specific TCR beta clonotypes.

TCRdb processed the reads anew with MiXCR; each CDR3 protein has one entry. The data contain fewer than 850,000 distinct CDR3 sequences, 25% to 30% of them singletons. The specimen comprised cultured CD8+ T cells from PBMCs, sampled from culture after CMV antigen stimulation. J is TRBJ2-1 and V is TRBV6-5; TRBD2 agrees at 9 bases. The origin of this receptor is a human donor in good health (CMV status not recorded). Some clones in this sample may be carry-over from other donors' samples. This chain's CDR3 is CASSFRSGGNNEQFF. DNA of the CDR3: TGTGCCAGCAGTTTCCGAAGCGGGGGGAACAATGAGCAGTTCTTC.